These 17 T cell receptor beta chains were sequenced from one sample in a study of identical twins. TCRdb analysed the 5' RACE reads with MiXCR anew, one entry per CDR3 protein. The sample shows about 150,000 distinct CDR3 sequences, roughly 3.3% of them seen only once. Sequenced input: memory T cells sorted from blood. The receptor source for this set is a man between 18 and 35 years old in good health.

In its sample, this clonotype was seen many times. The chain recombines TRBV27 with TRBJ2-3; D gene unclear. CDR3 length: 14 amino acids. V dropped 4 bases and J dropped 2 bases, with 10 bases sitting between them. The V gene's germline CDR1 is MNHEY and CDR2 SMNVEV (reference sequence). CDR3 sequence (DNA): TGTGCCAGCAGTTCTAGGTCCTACACAGATACGCAGTATTTT. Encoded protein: CASSSRSYTDTQYF.

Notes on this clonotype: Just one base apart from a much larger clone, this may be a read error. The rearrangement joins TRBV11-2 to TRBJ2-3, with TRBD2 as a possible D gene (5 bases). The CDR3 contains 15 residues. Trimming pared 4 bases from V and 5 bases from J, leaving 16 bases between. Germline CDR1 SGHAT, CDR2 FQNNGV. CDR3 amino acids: CASSSHSVRGDTQYF. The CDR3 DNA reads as TGTGCCAGCAGCTCACACAGTGTTCGGGGAGATACGCAGTATTTT.

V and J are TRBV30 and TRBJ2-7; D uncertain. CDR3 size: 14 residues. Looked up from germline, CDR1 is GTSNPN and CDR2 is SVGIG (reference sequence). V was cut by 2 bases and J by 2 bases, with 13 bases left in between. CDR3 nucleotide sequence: TGTGCCTGGAGTCTGCGCCTAGGCGCCTACGAGCAGTACTTC. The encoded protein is CAWSLRLGAYEQYF.

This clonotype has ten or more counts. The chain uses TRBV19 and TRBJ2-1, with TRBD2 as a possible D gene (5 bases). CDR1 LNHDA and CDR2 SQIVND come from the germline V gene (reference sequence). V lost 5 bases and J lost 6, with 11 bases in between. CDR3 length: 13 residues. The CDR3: CASSDRGFNEQFF. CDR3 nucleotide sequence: TGTGCCAGTAGTGATCGAGGGTTCAATGAGCAGTTCTTC. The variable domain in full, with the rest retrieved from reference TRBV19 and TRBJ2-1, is DGGITQSPKYLFRKEGQNVTLSCEQNLNHDAMYWYRQDPGQGLRLIYYSQIVNDFQKGDIAEGYSVSREKKESFPLTVTSAQKNPTAFYLCASSDRGFNEQFFGPGTRLTVL.

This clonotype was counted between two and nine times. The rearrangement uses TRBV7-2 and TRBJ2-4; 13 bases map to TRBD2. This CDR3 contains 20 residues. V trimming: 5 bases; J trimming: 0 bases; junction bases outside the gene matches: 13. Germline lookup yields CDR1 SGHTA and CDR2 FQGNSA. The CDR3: CASSLADGTSGNLAKNIQYF. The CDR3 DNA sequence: TGTGCCAGCAGCCTCGCGGATGGGACTAGCGGGAATTTAGCCAAAAACATTCAGTACTTC.

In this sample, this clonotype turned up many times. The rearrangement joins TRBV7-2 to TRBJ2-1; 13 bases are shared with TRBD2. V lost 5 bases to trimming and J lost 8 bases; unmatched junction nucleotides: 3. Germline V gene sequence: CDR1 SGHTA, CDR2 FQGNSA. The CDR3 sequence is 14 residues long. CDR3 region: CASSGTSGTDEQFF. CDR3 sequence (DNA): TGTGCCAGCAGCGGGACTAGCGGGACTGATGAGCAGTTCTTC.

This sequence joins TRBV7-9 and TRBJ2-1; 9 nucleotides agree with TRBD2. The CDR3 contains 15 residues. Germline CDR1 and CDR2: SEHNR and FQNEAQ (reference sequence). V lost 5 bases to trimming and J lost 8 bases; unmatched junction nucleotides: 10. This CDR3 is CASSPGSGGYDEQFF. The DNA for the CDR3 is TGTGCCAGCAGCCCCGGGAGCGGGGGGTACGATGAGCAGTTCTTC.

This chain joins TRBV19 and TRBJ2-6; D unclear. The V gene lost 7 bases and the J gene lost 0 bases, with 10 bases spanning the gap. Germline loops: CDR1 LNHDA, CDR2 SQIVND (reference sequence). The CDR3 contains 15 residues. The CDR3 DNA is TGTGCCAGTAAGCAGGACCACTCTGGGGCCAACGTCCTGACTTTC. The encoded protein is CASKQDHSGANVLTF.

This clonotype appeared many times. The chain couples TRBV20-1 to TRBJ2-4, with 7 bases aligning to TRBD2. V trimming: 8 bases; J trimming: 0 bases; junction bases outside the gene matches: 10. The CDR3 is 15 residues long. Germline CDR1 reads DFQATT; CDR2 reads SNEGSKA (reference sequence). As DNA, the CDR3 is TGCAGTCCTACCCTGGGGGGGGGAGCCAAAAACATTCAGTACTTC. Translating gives CSPTLGGGAKNIQYF.

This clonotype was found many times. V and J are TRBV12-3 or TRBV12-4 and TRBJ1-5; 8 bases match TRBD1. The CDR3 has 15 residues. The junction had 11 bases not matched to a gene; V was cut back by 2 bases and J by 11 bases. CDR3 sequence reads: CASSLKAGGGGAQHF. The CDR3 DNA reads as TGTGCCAGCAGTTTAAAGGCAGGGGGCGGAGGGGCCCAGCATTTT.

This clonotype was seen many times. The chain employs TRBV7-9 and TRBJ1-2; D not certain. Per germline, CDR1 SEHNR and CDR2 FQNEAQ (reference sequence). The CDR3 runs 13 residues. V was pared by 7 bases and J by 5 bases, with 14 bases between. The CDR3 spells CASTKDAGYGYTF. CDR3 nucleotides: TGTGCCAGCACCAAAGACGCAGGATATGGCTACACCTTC.

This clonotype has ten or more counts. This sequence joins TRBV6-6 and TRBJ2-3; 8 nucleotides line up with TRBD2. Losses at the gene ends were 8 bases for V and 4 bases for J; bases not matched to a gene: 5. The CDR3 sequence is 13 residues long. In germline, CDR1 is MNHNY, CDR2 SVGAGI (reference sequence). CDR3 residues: CASDRTSSDTQYF. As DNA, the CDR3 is TGTGCCAGCGATAGGACTAGCTCAGATACGCAGTATTTT.

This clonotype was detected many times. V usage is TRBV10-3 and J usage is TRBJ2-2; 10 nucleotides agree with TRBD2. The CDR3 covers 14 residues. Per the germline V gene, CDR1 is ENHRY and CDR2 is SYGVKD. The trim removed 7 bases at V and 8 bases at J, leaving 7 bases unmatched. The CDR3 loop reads CAIKASGSPGELFF. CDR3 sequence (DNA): TGTGCCATCAAGGCTAGCGGGAGTCCGGGGGAGCTGTTTTTT.

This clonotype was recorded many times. CDR3 protein: CASSSGSGSFYNEQFF. CDR3 in DNA: TGTGCCAGCAGCTCCGGTAGCGGGAGTTTCTACAATGAGCAGTTCTTC. This sequence joins TRBV7-2 and TRBJ2-1; 9 bases line up with TRBD2. V trimming: 4 bases; J trimming: 3 bases; junction bases outside the gene matches: 7. This CDR3 spans 16 amino acids. Per the germline V gene, CDR1 is SGHTA and CDR2 is FQGNSA.

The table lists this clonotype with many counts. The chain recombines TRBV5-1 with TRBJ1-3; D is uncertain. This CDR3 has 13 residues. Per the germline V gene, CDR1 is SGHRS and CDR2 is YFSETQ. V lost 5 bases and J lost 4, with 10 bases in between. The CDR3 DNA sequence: TGCGCCAGCAGGACCGCAAGGGGAAACACCATATATTTT. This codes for CASRTARGNTIYF.

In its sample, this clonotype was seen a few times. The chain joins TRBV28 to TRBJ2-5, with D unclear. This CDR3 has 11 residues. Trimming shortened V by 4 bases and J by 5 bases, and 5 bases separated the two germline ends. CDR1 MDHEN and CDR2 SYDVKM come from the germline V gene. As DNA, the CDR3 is TGTGCCAGCAGTTCGGTGGAGACCCAGTACTTC. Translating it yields CASSSVETQYF.

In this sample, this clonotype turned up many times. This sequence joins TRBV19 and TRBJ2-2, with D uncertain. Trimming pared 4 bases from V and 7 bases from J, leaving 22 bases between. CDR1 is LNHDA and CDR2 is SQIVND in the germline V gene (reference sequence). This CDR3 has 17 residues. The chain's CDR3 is CASSTRALVFIGGELFF. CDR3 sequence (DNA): TGTGCCAGTAGTACTAGGGCCCTGGTATTTATTGGCGGGGAGCTGTTTTTT.